A single sample gave rise to the 20 T cell receptor beta chains below, sequenced in a study of CD8 T cells in ankylosing spondylitis (dated by TCRdb to 2015 to 2018). Receptors were amplified or captured by 5' RACE. Sequencer: Illumina HiSeq 2500. TCRdb itself trimmed the public reads at Q25 with fastp, ran MiXCR and retained productive beta chains. Duplicate CDR3 protein sequences are folded into a single record with the most common DNA and genes. The sample has 50,000 to 60,000 distinct CDR3 sequences on record, 6.5% to 8% of them singletons. The ten largest clones capture around 8.7% of the sample. Sample: blood, either unsorted or a sorted T cell fraction (not recorded which). These receptor sequences come from a female donor with ankylosing spondylitis or in good health (not recorded which).

This clonotype appeared many times. The chain employs TRBV5-6 and TRBJ1-3; no definite D call. Trimming stripped 0 bases from V and 2 bases from J, with 9 bases between. CDR1 is SGHDT, CDR2 YYEEEE, per germline. CDR3 length equals 15 residues. The CDR3 nucleotides are TGTGCCAGCAGCTTGGCTCACAAAACTGGAAACACCATATATTTT. As protein: CASSLAHKTGNTIYF.

This clonotype was detected many times. The chain uses TRBV28 and TRBJ2-2, with 7 bases that match TRBD1. The CDR3 runs 16 residues. V gave up 5 bases and J gave up 0 bases; unmatched junction bases: 6. CDR1 and CDR2 from the germline V gene are MDHEN and SYDVKM. Written as DNA, the CDR3 is TGTGCCAGCAGTCTACCGGGACAGCCGAACACCGGGGAGCTGTTTTTT. Translation gives CASSLPGQPNTGELFF.

This clonotype was seen ten or more times. This sequence joins TRBV20-1 and TRBJ2-7; D is undetermined. Trimming shortened V by 0 bases and J by 5 bases, and 11 bases separated the two germline ends. The germline CDR1 and CDR2 sequences are DFQATT and SNEGSKA (reference sequence). The CDR3 is made up of 13 amino acids. CDR3 DNA sequence: TGCAGTGCTAGAGATTTTGGACGAGACGAGCAGTACTTC. This codes for CSARDFGRDEQYF.

This clonotype was recorded many times. This chain links TRBV6-1 with TRBJ2-7; 8 bases are shared with TRBD1. The CDR3 runs 15 residues. CDR1 MNHNS and CDR2 SASEGT come from the germline V gene. V lost 5 bases to trimming and J lost 4 bases; unmatched junction nucleotides: 10. The CDR3 region has the DNA TGTGCCAGCAGTATAGGACAGGGCCGTGTGTACGAGCAGTACTTC. Translation gives CASSIGQGRVYEQYF.

This clonotype was seen repeatedly, ten times or more. The germline gene is not matched at one end of the junction; a read error may be the cause. This sequence joins TRBV7-2 and TRBJ1-1; D might be TRBD1 (5 bases). CDR3 length equals 13 residues. Germline V gives CDR1 SGHTA, CDR2 FQGNSA. The CDR3 coding sequence is TGTGCCAGCAGCTCGAGGGGCCAGGGTGAAACTTTCTTT. Protein sequence: CASSSRGQGETFF.

V usage is TRBV3-1 and J usage is TRBJ1-1, with D perhaps TRBD1 (6 bases). With 10 bases removed from V and 1 base from J, the gap between germline ends came to 25 bases. The length of the CDR3 is 17 residues. Germline CDR1 is LGHDT and CDR2 is YNNKEL (reference sequence). CDR3 bases: TGTGCCACCTGCCAAGGCGGGGGGGCCGGAGGGAACACTGAAGCTTTCTTT. This translates into CATCQGGGAGGNTEAFF.

This clonotype appeared many times. The chain uses TRBV3-1 and TRBJ2-2, with no clear D. Germline CDR1 LGHDT, CDR2 YNNKEL (reference sequence). The CDR3 is 14 amino acids. V was shortened by 6 bases and J by 9 bases, with 17 bases between the two germline ends. CDR3 residues: CASRPIGTSRELFF. CDR3 in DNA: TGTGCCAGCAGACCTATAGGTACGAGCCGGGAGCTGTTTTTT.

This clonotype was recorded many times. The chain uses TRBV5-1 and TRBJ1-6; D is ambiguous. Trimming stripped 1 base from V and 9 bases from J, with 11 bases between. This CDR3 has 14 amino acids. Germline assignment: CDR1 SGHRS and CDR2 YFSETQ. The CDR3 sequence: CASSLQGGVSPLHF. CDR3 DNA sequence: TGCGCCAGCAGCTTGCAAGGCGGGGTTTCACCCCTCCACTTT.

This clonotype has at least ten counts. V gene TRBV12-3 or TRBV12-4 combines with J gene TRBJ2-4; 11 nucleotides align to TRBD2. The CDR3 extends over 17 amino acids. The V and J ends lost 1 base and 8 bases, in that order; junction bases with no gene match: 10. The CDR3 reads CASSLVASGGPGDIQYF. The DNA for the CDR3 is TGTGCCAGCAGTTTAGTGGCTAGCGGGGGGCCGGGGGACATTCAGTACTTC.

This chain uses TRBV7-2 with TRBJ2-3; weak D call: TRBD1 (6 bases). V lost 1 base to trimming and J lost 4 bases, with 9 bases between them. The CDR3 covers 14 residues. Germline CDR1 is SGHTA and CDR2 is FQGNSA. The CDR3 reads CASSLGTGPDTQYF. The CDR3 DNA sequence: TGTGCCAGCAGCTTAGGAACAGGGCCAGATACGCAGTATTTT.

This clonotype was seen at least ten times. The chain joins TRBV7-2 to TRBJ1-5, with D possibly matching TRBD1 (6 bases). Between the trimmed V and J ends, which lost 5 bases and 7 bases, there was a span of 21 bases. The CDR3 has 16 amino acids. Germline CDR1 and CDR2: SGHTA and FQGNSA. In DNA, the CDR3 is TGTGCCAGCAGCGAAGGGGTCTTGGGGGCATACCAGCCCCAGCATTTT. Protein sequence: CASSEGVLGAYQPQHF. The variable domain in full, with the rest retrieved from reference TRBV7-2 and TRBJ1-5, is GAGVSQSPSNKVTEKGKDVELRCDPISGHTALYWYRQSLGQGLEFLIYFQGNSAPDKSGLPSDRFSAERTGGSVSTLTIQRTQQEDSAVYLCASSEGVLGAYQPQHFGDGTRLSIL.

Many counts were recorded for this clonotype. This chain uses TRBV7-2 with TRBJ1-5, with D unresolved. CDR3 length: 12 amino acids. The V and J ends lost 5 bases and 6 bases respectively, with 8 bases between them. The germline V gene encodes CDR1 SGHTA and CDR2 FQGNSA. The CDR3 sequence: CASSGFRQPQHF. CDR3 DNA sequence: TGTGCCAGCAGCGGATTTCGTCAGCCCCAGCATTTT.

This clonotype was seen repeatedly, ten times or more. This CDR3 reads CASSQGNRETQYF. The CDR3, as DNA: TGCGCCAGCAGCCAAGGCAATCGGGAGACCCAGTACTTC. The chain combines TRBV4-1 with TRBJ2-5; the D is unclear. The V and J ends lost 1 base and 5 bases respectively, with 8 bases between them. The length of the CDR3 is 13 residues. The germline V gene has CDR1 MGHRA and CDR2 YSYEKL.

This clonotype was seen many times. The genes are TRBV5-1 and TRBJ1-5; a possible D gene is TRBD1 (6 bases). The V gene lost 0 bases and the J gene lost 0 bases, with 7 bases spanning the gap. The CDR3 runs to 15 residues. Looked up from germline, CDR1 is SGHRS and CDR2 is YFSETQ. In DNA form, the CDR3 reads TGCGCCAGCAGCTTGGTAGGGGGTAGCAATCAGCCCCAGCATTTT. Amino acids: CASSLVGGSNQPQHF.

This chain connects TRBV7-2 to TRBJ2-2, with D possibly TRBD1 on 6 matching bases. This CDR3 has 15 amino acids. Per the germline V gene, CDR1 is SGHTA and CDR2 is FQGNSA. Trimming cost V 2 bases and J 6 bases, with 13 bases left between them. The CDR3 here is CASSLMGQLPGELFF. DNA of the CDR3: TGTGCCAGCAGCTTAATGGGACAATTACCCGGGGAGCTGTTTTTT.

There are many counts of this clonotype. The chain combines TRBV9 with TRBJ2-3, with D maybe TRBD1 (6 bases). V was pared by 5 bases and J by 4 bases, with 14 bases between. Germline assignment: CDR1 SGDLS and CDR2 YYNGEE. The CDR3 runs to 14 residues. This CDR3 is CASSHTGIPDTQYF. The CDR3 coding sequence is TGTGCCAGCAGTCATACAGGGATTCCAGATACGCAGTATTTT.

This clonotype was observed at least ten times. The chain combines TRBV5-1 with TRBJ2-6, with TRBD1 matching 8 bases. This CDR3 has 16 residues. Germline V gene data show CDR1 as SGHRS and CDR2 as YFSETQ. The V segment lost 3 bases and the J segment 4 bases; nucleotides outside the gene matches: 6. In DNA, the CDR3 is TGCGCCAGCAGCTCTGACAGGGGCAGAGGGGCCAACGTCCTGACTTTC. As protein: CASSSDRGRGANVLTF.

This clonotype has ten or more counts. This chain connects TRBV11-1 to TRBJ1-5; 12 bases fit TRBD1. J lost 7 bases, V lost 4 bases, and 5 bases had no gene match. The length of the CDR3 is 15 residues. Germline V lookup: CDR1 SGHAT, CDR2 FQDESV (reference sequence). The CDR3 spells CASSSGTGGAQPQHF. The CDR3 bases are TGTGCCAGCAGCTCGGGGACAGGGGGCGCGCAGCCCCAGCATTTT.

This clonotype was observed at least ten times. The chain is built from TRBV20-1 and TRBJ2-5; TRBD2 matches 7 bases. V lost 0 bases to trimming and J lost 7 bases; unmatched junction nucleotides: 14. The CDR3 is 16 amino acids. From germline, CDR1 is DFQATT and CDR2 SNEGSKA (reference sequence). CDR3 protein: CSAREREDTLAVTQYF. CDR3 nucleotide sequence: TGCAGTGCTAGAGAGCGTGAGGATACCCTAGCGGTGACCCAGTACTTC.

This clonotype has at least ten counts. J is TRBJ1-1 and V is TRBV5-1, with D possibly TRBD1 on 5 matching bases. V gave up 6 bases and J gave up 6 bases, with 15 bases separating them. Germline V gene lookup returns CDR1 SGHRS and CDR2 YFSETQ. This CDR3 is 13 amino acids long. The CDR3 DNA reads as TGCGCCAGCACCAGGGATCAGGGTCCTGAAGCTTTCTTT. It encodes CASTRDQGPEAFF.